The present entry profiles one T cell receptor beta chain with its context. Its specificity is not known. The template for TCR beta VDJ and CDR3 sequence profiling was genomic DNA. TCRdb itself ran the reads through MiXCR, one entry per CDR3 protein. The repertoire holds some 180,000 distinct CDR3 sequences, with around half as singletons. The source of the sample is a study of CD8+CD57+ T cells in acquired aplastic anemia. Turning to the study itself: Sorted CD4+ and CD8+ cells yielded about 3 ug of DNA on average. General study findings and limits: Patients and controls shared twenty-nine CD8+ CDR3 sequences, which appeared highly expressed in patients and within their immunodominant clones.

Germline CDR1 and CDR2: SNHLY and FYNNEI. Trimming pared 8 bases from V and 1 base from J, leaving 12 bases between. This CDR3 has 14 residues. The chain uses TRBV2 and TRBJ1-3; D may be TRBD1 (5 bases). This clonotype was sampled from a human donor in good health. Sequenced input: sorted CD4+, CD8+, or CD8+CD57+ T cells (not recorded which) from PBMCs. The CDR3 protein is CASGALASGNTIYF. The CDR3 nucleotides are TGTGCCAGCGGGGCTTTGGCGTCTGGAAACACCATATATTTT.